This TCR beta chain was found in a study of cytomegalovirus exposure and HLA in healthy donors. On this clone itself: Its cognate antigen is unknown.

Study conclusions and caveats: In a later analysis, most CMV-associated TCR beta chains appeared HLA-restricted. Only CMV serostatus was available as immune exposure information. It emerged from a later analysis that several of the most significant clusters appeared to be linked to common viral pathogens. A missense variant in DCLRE1C was later tied to TCR beta V- and J-gene trimming.

Germline-derived CDR1 and CDR2 are KGHSH and LQKENI. V lost 3 bases to trimming and J lost 0 bases, with 11 bases between them. This CDR3 comprises 16 residues. 13 Jbeta primers and 60 Vbeta primers were used for the PCR. Sequenced by immunoSEQ multiplex PCR; TCRdb stores in-frame clones only, minus some. The sample consists of 90,000 to 150,000 clones, under 80% of them appearing once. This receptor was obtained from a woman aged 45-60 years in good health and CMV-seropositive. The sequenced sample consisted of PBMCs. V gene TRBV18 combines with J gene TRBJ1-4; D is possibly TRBD1 (6 bases). CDR3 amino acids: CASSPRGAPTNEKLFF. CDR3 DNA: TGTGCCAGCTCACCCCGGGGGGCCCCAACTAATGAAAAACTGTTTTTT.